The rows below give T cell receptor beta chains drawn from one sample of a study of CD8 T cells in ankylosing spondylitis. TCRdb reprocessed the 5' RACE reads via MiXCR and lists one record per CDR3 protein. The sample consists of roughly 670,000 distinct CDR3 sequences, 15% to 20% of them appearing once. Input material: blood, either unsorted or a sorted T cell fraction (not recorded which). The receptors here all came from a male donor with ankylosing spondylitis. Both conserved end residues are part of each CDR3. The D gene is left open where the match is weak. The size entry is marked missing in some rows and otherwise reads once, few, many or a size class.

size: NA; J: TRBJ1-1; D: NA; V: TRBV7-6; DNA: TGTGCCAGCAGCTTCCGTGGTGGACCTAACACTGAAGCTTTCTTT; CDR3: CASSFRGGPNTEAFF
size: few; J: TRBJ1-4; D: TRBD1; V: TRBV12-3/TRBV12-4; DNA: TGTGCCAGCAGTCGAGGGACAGGGGTTGGTGAAAAACTGTTTTTT; CDR3: CASSRGTGVGEKLFF
size: many; J: TRBJ1-1; D: NA; V: TRBV7-9; DNA: TGTGCCAGCAGCTTAACGGGTAGTAACACTGAAGCTTTCTTT; CDR3: CASSLTGSNTEAFF
size: NA; J: TRBJ2-1; D: TRBD1; V: TRBV12-3/TRBV12-4; DNA: TGTGCCAGCAGTCCTTGGACAGGGGAGAGCAATGAGCAGTTCTTC; CDR3: CASSPWTGESNEQFF
size: NA; J: TRBJ1-2; D: NA; V: TRBV29-1; DNA: TGCAGCGTGGACCAGGACGGCGACTATGGCTACACCTTC; CDR3: CSVDQDGDYGYTF
size: NA; J: TRBJ1-1; D: NA; V: TRBV27; DNA: TGTGCCAGCTTGATGGGAACTGAAGCTTTCTTT; CDR3: CASLMGTEAFF
size: few; J: TRBJ1-2; D: TRBD1; V: TRBV7-8; DNA: TGTGCCAGCAGCTTATTCGGGACAGGGGATGGCTACACCTTC; CDR3: CASSLFGTGDGYTF
size: NA; J: TRBJ2-7; D: NA; V: TRBV7-9; DNA: TGTGCCAGCAGCTTAGAGGGGGTATTAAGGGAGCAGTACTTC; CDR3: CASSLEGVLREQYF
size: NA; J: TRBJ2-1; D: NA; V: TRBV29-1; DNA: TGCAGCGTTGAATGGAACCAGGGATATGAGCAGTTCTTC; CDR3: CSVEWNQGYEQFF
size: few; J: TRBJ1-1; D: NA; V: TRBV29-1; DNA: TGCAGCGTTGAGGGGCTGATACCCAGGGGAGCTTTCTTT; CDR3: CSVEGLIPRGAFF
size: NA; J: TRBJ1-5; D: TRBD1; V: TRBV6-5; DNA: TGTGCCAGCAGTTACGGCGGACAGGTCAATCAGCCCCAGCATTTT; CDR3: CASSYGGQVNQPQHF